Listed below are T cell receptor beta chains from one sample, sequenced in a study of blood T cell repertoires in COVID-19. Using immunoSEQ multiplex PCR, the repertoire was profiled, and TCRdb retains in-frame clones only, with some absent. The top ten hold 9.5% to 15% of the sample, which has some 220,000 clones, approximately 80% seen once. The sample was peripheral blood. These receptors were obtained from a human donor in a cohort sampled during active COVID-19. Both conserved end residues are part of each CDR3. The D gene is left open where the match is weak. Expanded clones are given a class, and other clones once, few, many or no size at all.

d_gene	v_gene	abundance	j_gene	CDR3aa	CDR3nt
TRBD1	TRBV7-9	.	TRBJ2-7	CASSFAGTGPHEQYF	TGTGCCAGCAGCTTTGCCGGGACAGGGCCTCACGAGCAGTACTTC
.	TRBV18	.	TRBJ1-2	CASSPLRGLANYGYTF	TGTGCCAGCTCACCACTAAGGGGATTAGCTAACTATGGCTACACCTTC
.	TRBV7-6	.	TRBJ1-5	CASSPQEGGGPLRQPQHF	TGTGCCAGCAGCCCTCAAGAGGGGGGGGGCCCCCTGAGGCAGCCCCAGCATTTT
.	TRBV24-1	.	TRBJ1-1	CATSEAWNTEAFF	TGTGCCACCAGTGAAGCCTGGAACACTGAAGCTTTCTTT
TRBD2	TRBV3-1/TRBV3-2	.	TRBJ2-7	CASSQLAGVLREQYF	TGTGCCAGCAGCCAGCTAGCGGGAGTGCTGAGGGAGCAGTACTTC
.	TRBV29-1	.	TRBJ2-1	CSAGERVTNEQFF	TGCAGCGCTGGGGAGCGGGTTACGAATGAGCAGTTCTTC
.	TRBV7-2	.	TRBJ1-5	CASSLAIRGDSNQPQHF	TGTGCCAGCAGCTTAGCCATCAGGGGCGATAGCAATCAGCCCCAGCATTTT
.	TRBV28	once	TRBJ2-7	CASRPDRYEQYF	TGTGCCAGCAGACCTGACAGGTACGAGCAGTACTTC
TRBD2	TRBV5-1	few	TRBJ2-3	CASSGGLAGSPDTQYF	TGCGCCAGCAGCGGGGGACTAGCGGGTAGTCCAGATACGCAGTATTTT
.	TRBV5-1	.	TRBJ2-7	CASSLVLNTGSSYEQYF	TGCGCCAGCAGCTTGGTCCTAAATACAGGGAGTTCCTACGAGCAGTACTTC
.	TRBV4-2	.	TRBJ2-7	CASSQGERGYEQYF	TGTGCCAGCAGCCAAGGGGAAAGGGGCTACGAGCAGTACTTC
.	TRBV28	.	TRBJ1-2	CASTPGRVQGGTF	TGTGCCAGCACCCCTGGTCGGGTCCAAGGGGGCACCTTC
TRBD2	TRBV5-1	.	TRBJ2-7	CASSLIGLENYEQYF	TGCGCCAGCAGCTTGATAGGACTAGAAAACTACGAGCAGTACTTC
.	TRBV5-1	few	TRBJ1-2	CASSPGQIAFF	TGCGCCAGCAGCCCGGGACAAATCGCCTTCTTC
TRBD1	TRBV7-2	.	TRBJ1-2	CASSLSLTGHYGYTF	TGTGCCAGCAGCTTAAGCCTGACAGGGCACTATGGCTACACCTTC
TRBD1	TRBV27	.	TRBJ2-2	CASGLSWDRVTGELFF	TGTGCCAGCGGGCTATCGTGGGACAGGGTCACCGGGGAGCTGTTTTTT
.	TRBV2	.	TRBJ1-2	CASSEARDDGYTF	TGTGCCAGCAGTGAAGCGCGGGATGATGGCTACACCTTC
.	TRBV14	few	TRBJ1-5	CASSQSGNQPQHF	TGTGCCAGCAGCCAATCAGGAAATCAGCCCCAGCATTTT
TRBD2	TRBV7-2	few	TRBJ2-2	CASSFGGGTGELFF	TGTGCCAGCAGCTTCGGGGGAGGGACCGGGGAGCTGTTTTTT
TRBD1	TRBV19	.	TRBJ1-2	CASSMGLDRASGYTF	TGTGCCAGTAGTATGGGGCTAGACAGGGCCTCCGGCTACACCTTC
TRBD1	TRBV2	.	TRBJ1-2	CASGRDRGGYGYTF	TGTGCCAGCGGAAGGGACAGGGGGGGCTATGGCTACACCTTC
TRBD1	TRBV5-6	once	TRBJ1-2	CASSSRDRVYGYTF	TGTGCCAGCAGCTCCCGGGACAGGGTCTATGGCTACACCTTC
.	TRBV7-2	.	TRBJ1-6	CASTIRVGGRTSPLHF	TGTGCCAGCACCATAAGGGTGGGGGGGAGGACTTCACCCCTCCACTTT
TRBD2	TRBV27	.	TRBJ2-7	CASSPWGGYEQYF	TGTGCCAGCAGCCCTTGGGGGGGGTACGAGCAGTACTTC
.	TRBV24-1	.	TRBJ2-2	CATSDLGGQGKITGELFF	TGTGCCACCAGTGATTTGGGGGGCCAGGGAAAGATCACCGGGGAGCTGTTTTTT
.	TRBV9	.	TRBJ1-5	CASSAGGGAGQPQHF	TGTGCCAGCAGCGCCGGTGGGGGGGCGGGTCAGCCCCAGCATTTT
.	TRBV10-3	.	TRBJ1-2	CAISGRRGGYGYTF	TGTGCCATCAGTGGAAGGCGAGGAGGCTATGGCTACACCTTC